The present entry profiles one TCR beta chain with its context. Its target is unknown. The data belong to a study of vaccination and CD4 T cells after COVID-19. Study-wide context: Overlapping spike peptides from SARS-CoV-2, HCoV-NL63, HCoV-OC43 and HCoV-229E served to stimulate the cells. Overall study findings and caveats: Spike mono-reactivity was found in 304 of the 307 vaccine-specific clones identified in convalescent patients.

The CDR3 runs 12 residues. Trimming stripped 5 bases from V and 7 bases from J, with 9 bases between. CDR1 and CDR2 from the germline V gene are SGHKS and YYEKEE (reference sequence). CD4+ T cells that had been cultured provided DNA sequenced with the Oncomine TCR Beta short-read assay. MiXCR, applied by TCRdb to the PCR reads, yields one record per CDR3 protein. Here the sample spans about 14,000 distinct CDR3 sequences, roughly 57% being singletons. As for treatment: approximately 9-day PBMC culture with coronavirus spike peptide pools or control peptides (ViraFEST assay). First, ViraFEST expanded antigen-specific T cells with peptide pools, and next it sequenced the TCRs.

Material for sequencing was CD4+ T cells from blood, cultured in vitro. The receptor's source is a human donor who had recovered from COVID-19. This chain connects TRBV5-5 to TRBJ2-2, with unresolved D. CDR3 residues: CASSLVGGELFF. In DNA form, the CDR3 reads TGTGCCAGCAGTCTGGTTGGCGGGGAGCTGTTTTTT.